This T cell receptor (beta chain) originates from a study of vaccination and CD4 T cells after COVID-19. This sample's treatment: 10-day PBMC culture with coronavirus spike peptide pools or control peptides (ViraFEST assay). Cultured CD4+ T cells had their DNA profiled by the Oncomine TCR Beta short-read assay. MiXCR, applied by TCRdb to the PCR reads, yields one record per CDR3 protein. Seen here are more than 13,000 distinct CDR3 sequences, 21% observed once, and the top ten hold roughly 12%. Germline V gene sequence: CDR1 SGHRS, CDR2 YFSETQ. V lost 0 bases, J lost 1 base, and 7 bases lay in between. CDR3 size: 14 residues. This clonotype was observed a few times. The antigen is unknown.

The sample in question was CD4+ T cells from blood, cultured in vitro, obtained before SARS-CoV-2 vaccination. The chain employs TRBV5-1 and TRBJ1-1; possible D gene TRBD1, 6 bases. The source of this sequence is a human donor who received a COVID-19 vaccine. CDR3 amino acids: CASSLGGGNTEAFF. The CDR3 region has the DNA TGCGCCAGCAGCTTGGGAGGGGGGAACACTGAAGCTTTCTTT.